The present T cell receptor beta chain was sequenced within a study of blood T cell repertoires in COVID-19. In the study overall: Spain, Italy and the United States supplied samples that represented acute and convalescent COVID-19. In each case, the material was cDNA or gDNA derived from T cells, B-cell-depleted T cells, or PBMCs.

In the authors' workflow: Reference gene primer amplification gave nucleated cell count estimates. TCRdb's table, derived via immunoSEQ multiplex PCR, lists solely in-frame clones and lacks some. That table gives V, J and clone size, and the DNA gave D and trimming. The data show fewer than 400,000 clones, about 87% seen once. J gave up 6 bases and V 0 bases, and 0 bases lay outside the gene matches. CDR1 is SGHNT and CDR2 is YYREEE in the germline V gene (reference sequence). This CDR3 is 12 amino acids long. The chain employs TRBV5-4 and TRBJ2-7; 7 bases are shared with TRBD1. The TCR was taken from a human donor in a cohort sampled during active COVID-19. Sequencing used peripheral blood. Here the CDR3 DNA reads TGTGCCAGCAGCTTGGGACAGGGCGAGCAGTACTTC. It codes for CASSLGQGEQYF.